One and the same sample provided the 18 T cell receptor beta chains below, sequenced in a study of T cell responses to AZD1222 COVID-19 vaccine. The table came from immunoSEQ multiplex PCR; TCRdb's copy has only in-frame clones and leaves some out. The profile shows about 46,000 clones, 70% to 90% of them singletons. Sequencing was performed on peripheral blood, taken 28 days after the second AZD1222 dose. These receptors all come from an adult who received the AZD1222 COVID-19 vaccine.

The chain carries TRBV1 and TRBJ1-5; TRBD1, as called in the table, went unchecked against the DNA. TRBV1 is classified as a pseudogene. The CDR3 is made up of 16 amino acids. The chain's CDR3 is CTSSHPGARVYQPQHF. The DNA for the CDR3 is TGCACCAGCAGCCACCCAGGGGCGCGGGTTTATCAGCCCCAGCATTTT.

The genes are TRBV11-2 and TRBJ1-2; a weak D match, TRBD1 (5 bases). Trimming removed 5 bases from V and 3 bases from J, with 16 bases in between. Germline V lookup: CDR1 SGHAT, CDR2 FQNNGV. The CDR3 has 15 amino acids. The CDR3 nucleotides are TGTGCCAGCAGCCTGACAACGGGGCGCGACTATGGCTACACCTTC. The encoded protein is CASSLTTGRDYGYTF. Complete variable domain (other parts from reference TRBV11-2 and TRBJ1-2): EAGVAQSPRYKIIEKRQSVAFWCNPISGHATLYWYQQILGQGPKLLIQFQNNGVVDDSQLPKDRFSAERLKGVDSTLKIQPAKLEDSAVYLCASSLTTGRDYGYTFGSGTRLTVV.

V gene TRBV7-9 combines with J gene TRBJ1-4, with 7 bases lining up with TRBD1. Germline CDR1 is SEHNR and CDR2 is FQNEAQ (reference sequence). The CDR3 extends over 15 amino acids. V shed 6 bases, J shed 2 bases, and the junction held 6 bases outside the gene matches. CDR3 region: CASRPLQGTNEKLFF. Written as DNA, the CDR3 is TGTGCCAGCAGGCCGCTACAGGGGACTAATGAAAAACTGTTTTTT. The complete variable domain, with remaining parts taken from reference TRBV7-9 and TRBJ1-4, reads DTGVSQNPRHKITKRGQNVTFRCDPISEHNRLYWYRQTLGQGPEFLTYFQNEAQLEKSRLLSDRFSAERPKGSFSTLEIQRTEQGDSAMYLCASRPLQGTNEKLFFGSGTQLSVL.

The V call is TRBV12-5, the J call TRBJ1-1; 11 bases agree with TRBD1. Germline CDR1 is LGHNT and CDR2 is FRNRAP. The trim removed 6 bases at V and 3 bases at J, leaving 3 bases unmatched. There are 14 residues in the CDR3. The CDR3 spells CASGSGQGDTEAFF. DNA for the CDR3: TGTGCTAGTGGCTCGGGACAGGGGGACACTGAAGCTTTCTTT.

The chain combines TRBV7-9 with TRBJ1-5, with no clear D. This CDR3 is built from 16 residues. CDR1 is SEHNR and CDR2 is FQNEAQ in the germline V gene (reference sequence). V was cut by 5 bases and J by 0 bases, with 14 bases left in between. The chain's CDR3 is CASSGQSSYSNQPQHF. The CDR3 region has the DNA TGTGCCAGCAGCGGCCAAAGTTCATATAGCAATCAGCCCCAGCATTTT.

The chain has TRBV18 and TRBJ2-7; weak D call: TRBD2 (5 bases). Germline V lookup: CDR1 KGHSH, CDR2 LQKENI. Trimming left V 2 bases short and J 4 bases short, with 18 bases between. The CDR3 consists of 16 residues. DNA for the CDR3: TGTGCCAGCTCACCAAGACGAAGCGGTATTGAGTACGAGCAGTACTTC. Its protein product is CASSPRRSGIEYEQYF.

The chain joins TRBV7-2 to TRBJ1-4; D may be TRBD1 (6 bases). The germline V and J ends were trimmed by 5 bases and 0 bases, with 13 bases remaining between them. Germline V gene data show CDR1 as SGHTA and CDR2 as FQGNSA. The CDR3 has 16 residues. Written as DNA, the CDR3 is TGTGCCAGCAGCCCTCGACCAGGGGCAACTAATGAAAAACTGTTTTTT. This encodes CASSPRPGATNEKLFF.

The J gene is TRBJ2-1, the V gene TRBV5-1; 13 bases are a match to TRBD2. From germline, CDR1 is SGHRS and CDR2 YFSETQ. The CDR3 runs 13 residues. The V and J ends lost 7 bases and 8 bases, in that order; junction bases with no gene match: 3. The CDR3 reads CASVGLAGDEQFF. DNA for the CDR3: TGCGCCAGCGTCGGACTAGCGGGAGATGAGCAGTTCTTC.

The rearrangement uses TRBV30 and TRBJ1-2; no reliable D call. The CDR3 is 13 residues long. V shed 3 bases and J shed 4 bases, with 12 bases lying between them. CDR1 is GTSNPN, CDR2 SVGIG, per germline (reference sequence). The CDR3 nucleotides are TGTGCCTGGAGCGACACTAGGGCCTATGGCTACACCTTC. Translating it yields CAWSDTRAYGYTF. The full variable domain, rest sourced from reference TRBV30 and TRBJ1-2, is SQTIHQWPATLVQPVGSPLSLECTVEGTSNPNLYWYRQAAGRGLQLLFYSVGIGQISSEVPQNLSASRPQDRQFILSSKKLLLSDSGFYLCAWSDTRAYGYTFGSGTRLTVV.

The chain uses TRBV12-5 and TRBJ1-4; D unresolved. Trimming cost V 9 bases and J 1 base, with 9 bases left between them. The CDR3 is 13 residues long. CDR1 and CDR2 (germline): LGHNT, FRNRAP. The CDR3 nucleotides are TGTGCTAGCGATATGGGAACTAATGAAAAACTGTTTTTT. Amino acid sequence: CASDMGTNEKLFF.

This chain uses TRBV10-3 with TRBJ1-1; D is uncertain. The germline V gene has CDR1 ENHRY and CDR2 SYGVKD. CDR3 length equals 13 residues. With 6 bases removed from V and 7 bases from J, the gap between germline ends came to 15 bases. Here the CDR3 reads CAISVGRHIEAFF. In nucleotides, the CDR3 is TGTGCCATCAGCGTTGGGAGACACATTGAAGCTTTCTTT.

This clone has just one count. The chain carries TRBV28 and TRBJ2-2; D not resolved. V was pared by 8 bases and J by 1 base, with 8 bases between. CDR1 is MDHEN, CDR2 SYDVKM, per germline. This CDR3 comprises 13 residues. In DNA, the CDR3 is TGTGCCAGCCGGCTCCTGAACACCGGGGAGCTGTTTTTT. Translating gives CASRLLNTGELFF. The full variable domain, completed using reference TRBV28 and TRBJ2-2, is DVKVTQSSRYLVKRTGEKVFLECVQDMDHENMFWYRQDPGLGLRLIYFSYDVKMKEKGDIPEGYSVSREKKERFSLILESASTNQTSMYLCASRLLNTGELFFGEGSRLTVL.

The CDR3 nucleotides read TGTGCCAGTAGGGGGACAGGCTATAGCAATCAGCCCCAGCATTTT. This translates into CASRGTGYSNQPQHF. The rearrangement joins TRBV19 to TRBJ1-5, with 8 nucleotides matching TRBD1. Per the germline V gene, CDR1 is LNHDA and CDR2 is SQIVND (reference sequence). The CDR3 runs 15 residues. Trimming took 6 bases from V and 0 from J; bases not matched to a gene: 4.

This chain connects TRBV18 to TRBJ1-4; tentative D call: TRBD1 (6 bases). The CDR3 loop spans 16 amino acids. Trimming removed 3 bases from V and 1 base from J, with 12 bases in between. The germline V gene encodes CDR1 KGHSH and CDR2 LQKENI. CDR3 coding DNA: TGTGCCAGCTCACCGGGGGCCCCGGGAACTAATGAAAAACTGTTTTTT. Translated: CASSPGAPGTNEKLFF.

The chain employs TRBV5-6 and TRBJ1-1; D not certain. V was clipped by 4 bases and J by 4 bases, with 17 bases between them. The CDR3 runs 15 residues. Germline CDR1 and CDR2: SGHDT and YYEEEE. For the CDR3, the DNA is TGTGCCAGCAGCGGAATTGCGACCGCGGCCACTGAAGCTTTCTTT. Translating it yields CASSGIATAATEAFF.

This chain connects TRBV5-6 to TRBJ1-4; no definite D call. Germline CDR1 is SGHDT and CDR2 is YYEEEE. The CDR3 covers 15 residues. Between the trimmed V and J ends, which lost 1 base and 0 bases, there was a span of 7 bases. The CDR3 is CASSLRAATNEKLFF. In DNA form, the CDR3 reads TGTGCCAGCAGCTTGAGGGCAGCAACTAATGAAAAACTGTTTTTT. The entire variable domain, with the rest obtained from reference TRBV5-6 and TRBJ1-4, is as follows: DAGVTQSPTHLIKTRGQQVTLRCSPKSGHDTVSWYQQALGQGPQFIFQYYEEEERQRGNFPDRFSGHQFPNYSSELNVNALLLGDSALYLCASSLRAATNEKLFFGSGTQLSVL.

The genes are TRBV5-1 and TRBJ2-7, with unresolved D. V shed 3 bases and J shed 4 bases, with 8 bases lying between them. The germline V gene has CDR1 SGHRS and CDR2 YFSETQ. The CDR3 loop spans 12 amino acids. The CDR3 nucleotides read TGCGCCAGCAGCTCCGGCAGTTACGAGCAGTACTTC. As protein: CASSSGSYEQYF.

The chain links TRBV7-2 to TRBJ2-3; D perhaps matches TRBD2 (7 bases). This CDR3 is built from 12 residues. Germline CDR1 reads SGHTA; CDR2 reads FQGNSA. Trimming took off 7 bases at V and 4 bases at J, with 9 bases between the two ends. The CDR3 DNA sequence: TGTGCCAGCATGCGGGGGCCAGATACGCAGTATTTT. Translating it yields CASMRGPDTQYF.